The 16 T cell receptor beta chains below were found in one sample sequenced in a study of blood T cell repertoires in COVID-19. Sequencing used immunoSEQ multiplex PCR; TCRdb keeps in-frame clones, though not all of them. This table holds 200,000 to 250,000 clones, around 80% found once. Material: peripheral blood. These receptor sequences come from a woman aged 70-85 years with acute or convalescent COVID-19.

About this clone itself: The sample has other DNA sequences that encode this CDR3 too. This chain connects TRBV6-5 to TRBJ1-1; D is perhaps TRBD1 (5 bases). Germline V lookup: CDR1 MNHEY, CDR2 SVGAGI. V was clipped by 2 bases and J by 1 base, with 8 bases between them. The CDR3 length is 14 residues. The CDR3 sequence is CASSYGGGNTEAFF. The CDR3 coding sequence is TGTGCCAGCAGTTACGGCGGGGGGAACACTGAAGCTTTCTTT.

This chain links TRBV6-6 with TRBJ1-2, with 8 bases that match TRBD1. The trim removed 5 bases at V and 0 bases at J, leaving 2 bases unmatched. Germline assignment: CDR1 MNHNY and CDR2 SVGAGI (reference sequence). The CDR3 runs 14 residues. The CDR3 protein is CASSPGGSNYGYTF. Here the CDR3 DNA reads TGTGCCAGCAGTCCAGGGGGCTCTAACTATGGCTACACCTTC.

This rearrangement joins TRBV6-4 to TRBJ1-6; D is perhaps TRBD1 (5 bases). The V end lost 1 base, the J end lost 0 bases, and 28 bases lay between the germline ends. The germline V gene encodes CDR1 MRHNA and CDR2 SNTAGT. The CDR3 is 23 residues long. CDR3 nucleotide sequence: TGTGCCAGCAGTGACTTAAAAAAACCGTTTCGGGGGAGTTCTAGCTCCTATAATTCACCCCTCCACTTT. Protein product: CASSDLKKPFRGSSSSYNSPLHF.

The gene calls are TRBV25-1 and TRBJ1-2, with D perhaps matching TRBD1 (5 bases). CDR1 and CDR2 from the germline V gene are MGHDK and SYGVNS. The CDR3 runs to 14 residues. V lost 1 base and J 5 bases, leaving 11 bases between the germline ends. The CDR3 DNA is TGTGCCAGCAGTGAATTAGGGGCAGATTATGGCTACACCTTC. Encoded protein: CASSELGADYGYTF.

CDR3 amino acids: CASSLGGNYGYTF. The CDR3 nucleotides read TGTGCCAGCAGCTTAGGCGGTAACTATGGCTACACCTTC. This sequence joins TRBV11-2 and TRBJ1-2; D is unresolved. The V gene lost 1 base and the J gene lost 1 base, with 4 bases spanning the gap. The germline CDR1 and CDR2 sequences are SGHAT and FQNNGV. The CDR3 contains 13 residues. Combining the CDR3 with reference TRBV11-2 and TRBJ1-2 gives the whole variable domain EAGVAQSPRYKIIEKRQSVAFWCNPISGHATLYWYQQILGQGPKLLIQFQNNGVVDDSQLPKDRFSAERLKGVDSTLKIQPAKLEDSAVYLCASSLGGNYGYTFGSGTRLTVV.

This clone was detected a few times. The same CDR3 is also encoded by other DNA sequences in this sample. The V call is TRBV4-3, the J call TRBJ2-7; D remains ambiguous. Germline V gene data show CDR1 as LGHNA and CDR2 as YSLEER. Trimming shortened V by 0 bases and J by 3 bases, and 6 bases separated the two germline ends. CDR3 size: 13 residues. The CDR3 sequence is CASSQERSYEQYF. The DNA for the CDR3 is TGCGCCAGCAGCCAAGAGCGTAGCTACGAGCAGTACTTC.

The genes are TRBV18 and TRBJ2-7; TRBD2 matches 12 bases. There are 15 residues in the CDR3. Losses at the gene ends were 2 bases for V and 2 bases for J; bases not matched to a gene: 1. Germline-derived CDR1 and CDR2 are KGHSH and LQKENI. The CDR3 spells CASSPTSGGPYEQYF. Written as DNA, the CDR3 is TGTGCCAGCTCACCAACTAGCGGGGGGCCCTACGAGCAGTACTTC.

The rearrangement joins TRBV19 to TRBJ1-5, with 11 bases that match TRBD1. The CDR3 length is 16 residues. After removal of 6 bases from V and 9 bases from J, the junction contained 13 bases not matched to a gene. Per germline, CDR1 LNHDA and CDR2 SQIVND (reference sequence). The CDR3 region is CASRLSPGQGVRPQHF. In DNA, the CDR3 is TGTGCCAGTAGACTATCCCCGGGACAGGGGGTTAGGCCCCAGCATTTT. Combining the CDR3 with reference TRBV19 and TRBJ1-5 gives the whole variable domain DGGITQSPKYLFRKEGQNVTLSCEQNLNHDAMYWYRQDPGQGLRLIYYSQIVNDFQKGDIAEGYSVSREKKESFPLTVTSAQKNPTAFYLCASRLSPGQGVRPQHFGDGTRLSIL.

The chain is built from TRBV30 and TRBJ1-3; D is unresolved. The CDR3 has 10 amino acids. Germline assignment: CDR1 GTSNPN and CDR2 SVGIG (reference sequence). CDR3 sequence: CAAGGNTIYF. DNA for the CDR3: TGTGCAGCCGGGGGAAACACCATATATTTT.

V usage is TRBV11-2 and J usage is TRBJ2-5; 9 bases fit TRBD1. This CDR3 region has 17 residues. Germline loops: CDR1 SGHAT, CDR2 FQNNGV. The V and J ends lost 1 base and 4 bases, in that order; junction bases with no gene match: 10. The CDR3 reads CASSLGHRGRGVETQYF. CDR3 coding DNA: TGTGCCAGCAGCTTAGGCCACAGGGGGCGAGGGGTAGAGACCCAGTACTTC.

This sequence joins TRBV10-1 and TRBJ2-7; TRBD2 aligns across 7 bases. The CDR3 has 11 amino acids. Germline V CDR1 and CDR2: WNHNN, SYGVQD (reference sequence). CDR3 region: CGPRLASEQYV. CDR3 sequence (DNA): TGCGGACCTCGACTAGCAAGCGAGCAGTACGTC.

This chain links TRBV4-3 with TRBJ2-7, with D tentatively TRBD1 (6 bases). This CDR3 contains 14 residues. Trimming removed 0 bases at V and 7 bases at J, with 13 bases between. The germline V gene has CDR1 LGHNA and CDR2 YSLEER. The CDR3 DNA reads TGCGCCAGCAGCCAAGATCTCAGGGGAAGGGAGCAGTACTTC. Protein product: CASSQDLRGREQYF.

The chain carries TRBV11-2 and TRBJ1-4; the D is unclear. Looked up from germline, CDR1 is SGHAT and CDR2 is FQNNGV. The V and J ends lost 1 base and 6 bases respectively, with 9 bases between them. The CDR3 is 14 residues long. CDR3 nucleotides: TGTGCCAGCAGCTTAGCCAGTTCAGATGAAAAACTGTTTTTT. Encoded protein: CASSLASSDEKLFF.

This clone was seen only once. The chain combines TRBV3-1 (or the pseudogene TRBV3-2) with TRBJ1-5; 7 bases are a match to TRBD1. This CDR3 contains 16 residues. The germline gives CDR1 LGHDT, CDR2 YNNKEL (reference sequence). V shed 4 bases and J 5 bases; nucleotides not matched to a gene: 11. Here the CDR3 DNA reads TGTGCCAGCAGCCCCCGCGCAGGGGGTGTGGATCAGCCCCAGCATTTT. This gives the protein CASSPRAGGVDQPQHF.

This clone was detected only a few times. The chain employs TRBV7-2 and TRBJ2-7, with a weak D call TRBD1 (6 bases). V shed 6 bases and J shed 5 bases, with 17 bases lying between them. The CDR3 extends over 14 amino acids. The germline V gene encodes CDR1 SGHTA and CDR2 FQGNSA. The CDR3 DNA sequence: TGTGCCAGCAGAGTACAGGGCGGTTGGGACGAGCAGTACTTC. As protein: CASRVQGGWDEQYF.

The V call is TRBV7-9, the J call TRBJ2-1; tentatively, D is TRBD2 (5 bases). Trimming left V 2 bases short and J 9 bases short, with 14 bases between. The CDR3 length is 14 residues. Per germline, CDR1 SEHNR and CDR2 FQNEAQ (reference sequence). The CDR3 protein is CASSLPQAEGEQFF. In nucleotides, the CDR3 is TGTGCCAGCAGCTTACCGCAGGCCGAGGGTGAGCAGTTCTTC.